The 4 T cell receptor beta chains given below trace back to one sample, sequenced in a study of cytomegalovirus exposure and HLA in healthy donors (dated by TCRdb to about 2017). Libraries were built with the immunoSEQ multiplex PCR assay. For the multiplex PCR, a mixture combining 60 forward primers for TCR Vbeta segments and 13 reverse primers for TCR Jbeta segments was used. TCRdb's version of the immuneACCESS table is confined to in-frame rearrangements and falls short of the full clone set. An unresolved V gene accounts for under half of the shortfall where checked; the remainder is of unknown origin. The sample profile shows more than 95,000 clones; 8% to 11% of them were found once. Roughly 4.2% of the sample lies in the top ten. The specimen sequenced was PBMCs. The receptors come from a woman aged 18-35 years in good health and CMV-seropositive.

The chain carries TRBV15 and TRBJ2-2; unclear D gene. CDR1 is LNHNV, CDR2 YYDKDF, per germline (reference sequence). V shed 1 base and J shed 5 bases, with 8 bases lying between them. The CDR3 covers 14 residues. As DNA, the CDR3 is TGTGCCACCAGCAGAGTAATAGAAACCGGGGAGCTGTTTTTT. It encodes CATSRVIETGELFF.

This clone showed up just a few times. The chain is built from TRBV10-3 and TRBJ2-3, with TRBD1 matching over 7 bases. V lost 3 bases and J lost 5; bases outside the gene matches: 8. CDR1 and CDR2 (germline): ENHRY, SYGVKD. The CDR3 length is 15 residues. The CDR3 region has the DNA TGTGCCATCAGTGATTTCAGGGGGTCTGAAGATACGCAGTATTTT. Translation gives CAISDFRGSEDTQYF.

The genes are TRBV5-4 and TRBJ2-7; tentatively, D is TRBD2 (7 bases). Germline CDR1 reads SGHNT; CDR2 reads YYREEE (reference sequence). Trimming took off 4 bases at V and 2 bases at J, with 22 bases between the two ends. The CDR3 has 17 residues. CDR3 sequence: CASSIWGEGHLPYEQYF. The DNA of the CDR3 is TGTGCCAGCAGCATATGGGGGGAGGGACACCTTCCCTACGAGCAGTACTTC.

The chain recombines TRBV5-1 with TRBJ2-7; 8 nucleotides match TRBD2. The CDR3 is 12 amino acids. J lost 5 bases, V lost 4 bases, and 2 bases had no gene match. Germline lookup yields CDR1 SGHRS and CDR2 YFSETQ. The CDR3 DNA reads TGCGCCAGCAGCATGGGACTAGACGAGCAGTACTTC. Its translation is CASSMGLDEQYF.